The 20 T cell receptor beta chains given below trace back to one sample, sequenced in a study of control samples from healthy donors and cancer patients. Assay used: immunoSEQ multiplex PCR; TCRdb lists only in-frame clones, some missing. The sample includes 75,000 to 100,000 clones, around 90% of them seen just once. Sequenced sample: blood. The receptors shown here come from a man younger than 45 in good health.

The chain uses TRBV5-4 and TRBJ1-1; 9 bases are a match to TRBD1. The CDR3 spans 17 residues. Trimming removed 4 bases from V and 1 base from J; junction bases left unmatched: 11. Germline CDR1 SGHNT, CDR2 YYREEE (reference sequence). CDR3 nucleotide sequence: TGTGCCAGCAGCCCCCTACAGGGGGCGGTCAGGAACACTGAAGCTTTCTTT. It codes for CASSPLQGAVRNTEAFF.

This sequence joins TRBV5-4 and TRBJ2-7, with 14 nucleotides matching TRBD2. Unmatched junction bases numbered 6, after V lost 3 bases and J lost 4 bases. Germline CDR1 is SGHNT and CDR2 is YYREEE (reference sequence). The CDR3 is made up of 16 amino acids. In DNA, the CDR3 is TGTGCCAGCAGCTATGCCGGGACTAGCGGGAGTTACGAGCAGTACTTC. This encodes CASSYAGTSGSYEQYF.

CDR3 coding DNA: TGTGCCAGCAGCCCACAGGGTCGGGGTCGGGGCTACACCTTC. Its translation: CASSPQGRGRGYTF. The rearrangement joins TRBV14 to TRBJ1-2; TRBD1 is a possible D gene (6 bases). The CDR3 has 14 amino acids. Trimming took 4 bases from V and 8 from J, leaving 17 bases between them. In germline, CDR1 is SGHDN, CDR2 FVKESK.

The gene calls are TRBV9 and TRBJ2-1; D is ambiguous. Germline V CDR1 and CDR2: SGDLS, YYNGEE. The V gene lost 3 bases and the J gene lost 3 bases, with 13 bases spanning the gap. The CDR3 extends over 15 amino acids. CDR3 protein: CASSGVRDHYNEQFF. CDR3 DNA sequence: TGTGCCAGCAGCGGCGTGCGCGACCACTACAATGAGCAGTTCTTC.

The V and J genes are TRBV11-2 and TRBJ2-7, with D unclear. Germline CDR1 SGHAT, CDR2 FQNNGV. The CDR3 is made up of 12 amino acids. V shed 6 bases and J shed 3 bases, with 9 bases lying between them. The CDR3 region has the DNA TGTGCCAGCAGTCCCACAAACTACGAGCAGTACTTC. The encoded protein is CASSPTNYEQYF. The variable domain in full, completed from reference TRBV11-2 and TRBJ2-7, reads EAGVAQSPRYKIIEKRQSVAFWCNPISGHATLYWYQQILGQGPKLLIQFQNNGVVDDSQLPKDRFSAERLKGVDSTLKIQPAKLEDSAVYLCASSPTNYEQYFGPGTRLTVT.

The rearrangement uses TRBV24-1 and TRBJ2-4; D is unclear. V lost 4 bases and J lost 6, with 15 bases in between. The CDR3 is 15 amino acids. Germline CDR1 KGHDR, CDR2 SFDVKD. This CDR3 is CATSEDGSWGNIQYF. The DNA for the CDR3 is TGTGCCACCAGTGAGGATGGATCATGGGGAAACATTCAGTACTTC.

This chain joins TRBV4-1 and TRBJ2-1; either TRBD1 or TRBD2 may fit D (5 bases each). Germline V CDR1 and CDR2: MGHRA, YSYEKL. V was pared by 3 bases and J by 9 bases, with 18 bases between. CDR3 size: 15 residues. The CDR3 sequence is CASSHTSGTTIEQFF. In DNA form, the CDR3 reads TGCGCCAGCAGCCACACGTCCGGGACCACTATTGAGCAGTTCTTC.

This clone was picked up one time. This chain connects TRBV5-1 to TRBJ2-7, with 8 bases matching TRBD2. This CDR3 has 14 residues. Germline V gives CDR1 SGHRS, CDR2 YFSETQ. Germline trimming cut 1 base from V and 2 bases from J; bases unmatched to any gene: 2. CDR3 region: CASSLTGGAYEQYF. CDR3 nucleotides: TGCGCCAGCAGCTTGACGGGAGGGGCCTACGAGCAGTACTTC.

DNA for the CDR3: TGTGCCAGTACCTCCGGGTCTTATAGCAATCAGCCCCAGCATTTT. Its protein is CASTSGSYSNQPQHF. J is TRBJ1-5 and V is TRBV19; no reliable D call. Germline V CDR1 and CDR2: LNHDA, SQIVND (reference sequence). The ends were cut back, 7 bases at V and 0 bases at J, with 13 bases in the middle. The CDR3 extends over 15 amino acids.

Only a few counts were recorded for this clone. CDR3 sequence: CASSQDTGRTEAFF. The CDR3 region has the DNA TGCGCCAGCAGCCAAGATACAGGGCGGACTGAAGCTTTCTTT. The chain couples TRBV4-3 to TRBJ1-1; possible D gene TRBD1, 6 bases. Germline CDR1 reads LGHNA; CDR2 reads YSLEER. The CDR3 covers 14 residues. Between the trimmed V and J ends, which lost 0 bases and 5 bases, there was a span of 10 bases.

The chain employs TRBV12-3 or TRBV12-4 and TRBJ2-5; D is unclear. Deletions cut 3 bases from V and 1 base from J, with 0 bases between. The CDR3 is 11 residues long. CDR3 sequence reads: CASSFQETQYF. CDR3 DNA: TGTGCCAGCAGTTTCCAAGAGACCCAGTACTTC.

This chain joins TRBV5-4 and TRBJ1-5; D call uncertain. Germline assignment: CDR1 SGHNT and CDR2 YYREEE (reference sequence). The CDR3 contains 15 residues. The germline V and J ends were trimmed by 0 bases and 3 bases, with 10 bases remaining between them. In DNA form, the CDR3 reads TGTGCCAGCAGCTTGGATGGCAGAATCAATCAGCCCCAGCATTTT. Translating it yields CASSLDGRINQPQHF.

V gene TRBV4-1 combines with J gene TRBJ2-7; possible D gene TRBD2, 6 bases. CDR1 is MGHRA, CDR2 YSYEKL, per germline. Trimming shortened V by 6 bases and J by 5 bases, and 23 bases separated the two germline ends. This CDR3 spans 16 amino acids. In DNA, the CDR3 is TGCGCCAGCAGTCCAGACTTGGGGCGGGGTAACAACGAGCAGTACTTC. It encodes CASSPDLGRGNNEQYF.

The chain carries TRBV3-1 (or the pseudogene TRBV3-2) and TRBJ2-1; D gene unclear. CDR1 is LGHDT and CDR2 is YNNKEL in the germline V gene (reference sequence). The CDR3 covers 12 residues. V was trimmed by 7 bases and J by 6 bases, leaving 10 bases between them. In DNA form, the CDR3 reads TGTGCCAGCACTGCATTCCCCAATGAGCAGTTCTTC. Amino acid sequence: CASTAFPNEQFF.

The chain has TRBV7-9 and TRBJ2-3; D unresolved. V lost 1 base and J 3 bases, leaving 8 bases between the germline ends. The CDR3 covers 14 residues. The germline V gene encodes CDR1 SEHNR and CDR2 FQNEAQ (reference sequence). CDR3 protein: CASSLGDPTDTQYF. For the CDR3, the DNA is TGTGCCAGCAGCTTAGGGGATCCGACAGATACGCAGTATTTT.

This rearrangement joins TRBV15 to TRBJ2-2; the D gene is possibly TRBD2 (5 bases). CDR3 length equals 12 residues. V was clipped by 5 bases and J by 6 bases, with 7 bases between them. Germline CDR1 and CDR2: LNHNV and YYDKDF (reference sequence). CDR3 region: CATSLLAGELFF. The CDR3 DNA follows: TGTGCCACCAGCTTACTAGCCGGGGAGCTGTTTTTT.

This rearrangement joins TRBV5-1 to TRBJ2-5; D tentatively fits TRBD1 or TRBD2 (6 bases each). Trimming shortened V by 4 bases and J by 2 bases, and 24 bases separated the two germline ends. The CDR3 length is 18 residues. Looked up from germline, CDR1 is SGHRS and CDR2 is YFSETQ. In DNA, the CDR3 is TGCGCCAGCAGCGGAATGACTGGGGGGCCTACGGTTCAAGAGACCCAGTACTTC. Encoded protein: CASSGMTGGPTVQETQYF.

This sequence joins TRBV3-1 (or the pseudogene TRBV3-2) and TRBJ2-7; D unclear. Trimming cost V 2 bases and J 0 bases, with 5 bases left between them. CDR1 LGHDT and CDR2 YNNKEL come from the germline V gene (reference sequence). This CDR3 has 13 amino acids. The CDR3 is CASSQSSSYEQYF. The CDR3 nucleotides read TGTGCCAGCAGCCAATCGAGCTCCTACGAGCAGTACTTC.

The chain employs TRBV4-1 and TRBJ2-6; a possible D gene is TRBD1 (6 bases). CDR3 length: 19 amino acids. V was trimmed by 1 base and J by 0 bases, leaving 16 bases between them. Germline loops: CDR1 MGHRA, CDR2 YSYEKL. The CDR3 nucleotides are TGCGCCAGCAGCCAAGGAGTCGACAGGAGACACTCTGGGGCCAACGTCCTGACTTTC. Translated, it gives CASSQGVDRRHSGANVLTF.

The chain joins TRBV19 to TRBJ1-1; no firm D call. Germline V gives CDR1 LNHDA, CDR2 SQIVND (reference sequence). The CDR3 covers 12 residues. V was trimmed by 7 bases and J by 0 bases, leaving 6 bases between them. CDR3 DNA sequence: TGTGCCAGTAAGATGATGAACACTGAAGCTTTCTTT. Its translation: CASKMMNTEAFF. Complete variable domain (other parts from reference TRBV19 and TRBJ1-1): DGGITQSPKYLFRKEGQNVTLSCEQNLNHDAMYWYRQDPGQGLRLIYYSQIVNDFQKGDIAEGYSVSREKKESFPLTVTSAQKNPTAFYLCASKMMNTEAFFGQGTRLTVV.